This T cell receptor (beta chain) comes out of a study of type 1 and type 2 diabetes patients. Study overall: Sequencing for the whole study yielded 18,976,912 paired-end reads.

The CDR3 totals 14 residues. Trimming left V 6 bases short and J 5 bases short, with 14 bases between. Looked up from germline, CDR1 is SGHRS and CDR2 is YFSETQ. General study findings and limits: Type 1 diabetes repertoires were significantly less diverse than type 2 diabetes ones.

In regard to this clonotype: The target antigen is unknown.

The PCR template was genomic DNA. A primer set of 30 forward and 13 reverse primers amplified the CDR3. Each CDR3 protein gets one entry after TCRdb re-called the multiplex PCR reads with MiXCR. The data contain 250,000 to 300,000 distinct CDR3 sequences, approximately 45% of them singletons. The V call is TRBV5-1, the J call TRBJ1-4; possible D gene TRBD1, 6 bases. The sequenced sample was peripheral blood mononuclear cells (PBMCs). The origin of this receptor is a man aged 18 to 29 with type 2 diabetes. CDR3 nucleotides: TGCGCCAGCACCATTGGGGGGCCCAATGAAAAACTGTTTTTT. This gives the protein CASTIGGPNEKLFF.